The 13 T cell receptor beta chains reported below all come from one sample, sequenced in a study of T cell responses to AZD1222 COVID-19 vaccine. Sequencing used immunoSEQ multiplex PCR; TCRdb keeps in-frame clones, though not all of them. The sample holds 110,000 or so clones, about nine tenths seen once. Sequences were derived from peripheral blood, sampled 28 days after the second AZD1222 dose. The origin of the receptors is an adult who received the AZD1222 COVID-19 vaccine.

This clone was picked up one time. V is TRBV6-2 or TRBV6-3 and J is TRBJ2-1; 8 bases map to TRBD1. The CDR3 is 13 amino acids. Germline values: CDR1 MNHEY, CDR2 SVGEGT. Trimming cost V 5 bases and J 4 bases; bases outside gene matches: 1. CDR3 sequence reads: CASSQGAYNEQFF. CDR3 sequence (DNA): TGTGCCAGCAGTCAGGGGGCGTACAATGAGCAGTTCTTC.

This chain connects TRBV2 to TRBJ1-3; D might be TRBD1 (5 bases). V lost 3 bases to trimming and J lost 2 bases, with 17 bases between them. In germline, CDR1 is SNHLY, CDR2 FYNNEI. The CDR3 length is 17 residues. The CDR3 spells CASSDGVRGRAGNTIYF. The CDR3 region has the DNA TGTGCCAGCAGTGACGGGGTCCGGGGCAGGGCTGGAAACACCATATATTTT. Full variable domain (missing parts from reference TRBV2 and TRBJ1-3): EPEVTQTPSHQVTQMGQEVILRCVPISNHLYFYWYRQILGQKVEFLVSFYNNEISEKSEIFDDQFSVERPDGSNFTLKIRSTKLEDSAMYFCASSDGVRGRAGNTIYFGEGSWLTVV.

There are a few counts of this clone. V gene TRBV5-1 combines with J gene TRBJ2-7, with D possibly TRBD1 on 6 matching bases. V gave up 0 bases and J gave up 3 bases, with 10 bases separating them. CDR1 SGHRS and CDR2 YFSETQ come from the germline V gene. The CDR3 totals 14 residues. Here the CDR3 reads CASSLDREDYEQYF. The CDR3 DNA is TGCGCCAGCAGCTTGGACAGGGAAGACTACGAGCAGTACTTC.

The genes are TRBV6-2 or TRBV6-3 and TRBJ2-3; D is unresolved. Germline CDR1 MNHEY, CDR2 SVGEGT. The V end was cut by 0 bases, the J end by 5 bases, with 6 bases between. There are 13 residues in the CDR3. CDR3: CASSYSRIDTQYF. The CDR3 nucleotides are TGTGCCAGCAGTTACTCGAGGATAGATACGCAGTATTTT.

The rearrangement links TRBV12-3 or TRBV12-4 to TRBJ1-1; 7 nucleotides align to TRBD1. Losses at the gene ends were 6 bases for V and 8 bases for J; bases not matched to a gene: 9. The CDR3 spans 13 residues. CDR3 DNA sequence: TGTGCCAGCAGCCGAGGGGGCTTCGAAGAAGCTTTCTTT. This gives the protein CASSRGGFEEAFF.

V gene TRBV7-3 combines with J gene TRBJ2-5, with 13 nucleotides matching TRBD2. V dropped 4 bases and J dropped 5; count of bases not matched to a gene: 16. This CDR3 has 19 residues. Per the germline V gene, CDR1 is SGHTA and CDR2 is FQGTGA. This CDR3 is CASSSPTGTSGASTETQYF. The DNA for the CDR3 is TGTGCCAGCAGCTCTCCAACCGGGACTAGCGGGGCTTCCACGGAGACCCAGTACTTC.

V gene TRBV6-4 combines with J gene TRBJ1-3, with D possibly matching TRBD1 (5 bases). The V gene lost 0 bases and the J gene lost 4 bases, with 10 bases spanning the gap. Per the germline V gene, CDR1 is MRHNA and CDR2 is SNTAGT. The CDR3 is 15 residues long. This CDR3 reads CASSDSPGPGNTIYF. The DNA for the CDR3 is TGTGCCAGCAGTGACTCGCCAGGGCCAGGAAACACCATATATTTT.

This chain links TRBV6-5 with TRBJ1-1; no definite D call. The CDR3 spans 13 residues. Looked up from germline, CDR1 is MNHEY and CDR2 is SVGAGI. The ends were cut back, 4 bases at V and 4 bases at J, with 10 bases in the middle. CDR3 in amino acids: CASSSPSRTEAFF. The CDR3, as DNA: TGTGCCAGCAGTTCCCCCAGCCGCACTGAAGCTTTCTTT.

The chain couples TRBV5-8 to TRBJ2-2; possible D gene TRBD1, 6 bases. This CDR3 is 15 amino acids long. V was clipped by 4 bases and J by 2 bases, with 12 bases between them. Germline V gene sequence: CDR1 SGHTS, CDR2 YDEGEE. CDR3 in amino acids: CASSLRQANTGELFF. CDR3 nucleotides: TGTGCCAGCAGCCTACGACAGGCCAACACCGGGGAGCTGTTTTTT.

The chain couples TRBV28 to TRBJ1-4; D gene unclear. Germline CDR1 MDHEN, CDR2 SYDVKM. The CDR3 spans 12 residues. The ends were cut back, 6 bases at V and 10 bases at J, with 12 bases in the middle. The CDR3 DNA sequence: TGTGCCAGCAGCGCGGCCGGCGGAAAACTGTTTTTT. Amino acid sequence: CASSAAGGKLFF. Supplemented by reference TRBV28 and TRBJ1-4, the full variable domain reads DVKVTQSSRYLVKRTGEKVFLECVQDMDHENMFWYRQDPGLGLRLIYFSYDVKMKEKGDIPEGYSVSREKKERFSLILESASTNQTSMYLCASSAAGGKLFFGSGTQLSVL.

The CDR3 here is CASSQEGGGNEQFF. The CDR3 coding sequence is TGTGCCAGCAGCCAAGAAGGGGGTGGGAATGAGCAGTTCTTC. This chain connects TRBV3-1 (or the pseudogene TRBV3-2) to TRBJ2-1, with D tentatively TRBD1 (6 bases). Germline lookup yields CDR1 LGHDT and CDR2 YNNKEL (reference sequence). V lost 0 bases and J lost 7, with 10 bases in between. This CDR3 has 14 amino acids.

The J gene is TRBJ2-1, the V gene TRBV7-9; no definite D call. V gave up 6 bases and J gave up 0 bases, with 9 bases separating them. This CDR3 comprises 14 residues. CDR1 SEHNR and CDR2 FQNEAQ come from the germline V gene (reference sequence). The CDR3 loop reads CASSTVSSYNEQFF. Written as DNA, the CDR3 is TGTGCCAGCAGTACAGTGAGCTCCTACAATGAGCAGTTCTTC.

This rearrangement joins TRBV5-1 to TRBJ1-1; D may be TRBD1 (5 bases). The germline V gene encodes CDR1 SGHRS and CDR2 YFSETQ. V was cut by 1 base and J by 8 bases, with 12 bases left in between. This CDR3 is 13 amino acids long. The DNA of the CDR3 is TGCGCCAGCAGCTTGCGTGCGGGGGAAGAAGCTTTCTTT. Its translation: CASSLRAGEEAFF. The full variable domain, rest sourced from reference TRBV5-1 and TRBJ1-1, is KAGVTQTPRYLIKTRGQQVTLSCSPISGHRSVSWYQQTPGQGLQFLFEYFSETQRNKGNFPGRFSGRQFSNSRSEMNVSTLELGDSALYLCASSLRAGEEAFFGQGTRLTVV.